The 13 T cell receptor beta chains below come from one sample, sequenced in a study of T cell responses to AZD1222 COVID-19 vaccine. The assay was immunoSEQ multiplex PCR, and TCRdb's table has in-frame clones only and misses some. The table shows about 100,000 clones, with over 75% occurring only once. This material consisted of peripheral blood, taken 28 days after the second AZD1222 dose. The receptors come from an adult who received the AZD1222 COVID-19 vaccine.

The V gene is TRBV18, the J gene TRBJ1-2, with D tentatively TRBD1 (6 bases). V shed 3 bases and J shed 2 bases, with 16 bases lying between them. The CDR3 length is 16 residues. CDR1 KGHSH and CDR2 LQKENI come from the germline V gene. The CDR3: CASSPPVRDKNYGYTF. CDR3 DNA: TGTGCCAGCTCACCTCCCGTGCGGGACAAAAACTATGGCTACACCTTC.

The gene calls are TRBV28 and TRBJ1-1; the D is unclear. The CDR3 runs to 15 residues. V was clipped by 5 bases and J by 0 bases, with 13 bases between them. Germline CDR1 is MDHEN and CDR2 is SYDVKM. CDR3 in amino acids: CASSPRTLMNTEAFF. The CDR3 DNA sequence: TGTGCCAGCAGTCCTCGGACGCTCATGAACACTGAAGCTTTCTTT.

This clone was counted once. The chain employs TRBV6-6 and TRBJ2-6; either TRBD1 or TRBD2 may fit D (6 bases each). V gave up 5 bases and J gave up 0 bases, with 14 bases separating them. The germline V gene encodes CDR1 MNHNY and CDR2 SVGAGI (reference sequence). CDR3 size: 17 residues. The CDR3 here is CASSPTGANSGANVLTF. CDR3 DNA sequence: TGTGCCAGCAGTCCTACGGGGGCTAACTCTGGGGCCAACGTCCTGACTTTC.

The J gene is TRBJ1-2, the V gene TRBV15; D is ambiguous. Trimming shortened V by 1 base and J by 3 bases, and 12 bases separated the two germline ends. CDR3 size: 15 residues. Germline values: CDR1 LNHNV, CDR2 YYDKDF (reference sequence). The CDR3 here is CATSRVVNGDYGYTF. DNA for the CDR3: TGTGCCACCAGCAGAGTGGTCAACGGCGACTATGGCTACACCTTC.

The chain couples TRBV15 to TRBJ1-4, with D possibly TRBD1 on 5 matching bases. The CDR3 is made up of 15 amino acids. Trimming removed 0 bases from V and 6 bases from J, with 11 bases in between. Germline CDR1 reads LNHNV; CDR2 reads YYDKDF (reference sequence). The CDR3 sequence: CATSRDWGLDEKLFF. The CDR3 bases are TGTGCCACCAGCAGAGATTGGGGGTTGGATGAAAAACTGTTTTTT.

The chain joins TRBV4-2 to TRBJ2-3; 14 bases map to TRBD2. V dropped 0 bases and J dropped 7; count of bases not matched to a gene: 3. Germline loops: CDR1 LGHNA, CDR2 YNFKEQ. The CDR3 length is 16 residues. The CDR3 nucleotides read TGTGCCAGCAGCCAAGAGACTAGCGGGGGGGAAAATACGCAGTATTTT. Residues: CASSQETSGGENTQYF.

The rearrangement uses TRBV3-1 (or the pseudogene TRBV3-2) and TRBJ2-3, with 15 bases that match TRBD2. There are 16 residues in the CDR3. After removal of 4 bases from V and 6 bases from J, the junction contained 5 bases not matched to a gene. Per the germline V gene, CDR1 is LGHDT and CDR2 is YNNKEL (reference sequence). CDR3 residues: CASSPWTSGGVDTQYF. CDR3 bases: TGTGCCAGCAGCCCGTGGACTAGCGGGGGGGTGGATACGCAGTATTTT.

This clone was recorded only once. The chain links TRBV5-1 to TRBJ1-2; 10 bases are a match to TRBD1. Germline V lookup: CDR1 SGHRS, CDR2 YFSETQ. V trimming: 0 bases; J trimming: 3 bases; junction bases outside the gene matches: 2. The CDR3 is 15 residues long. The CDR3 DNA follows: TGCGCCAGCAGCTTGGCCGGGACAGGGGACTATGGCTACACCTTC. Encoded protein: CASSLAGTGDYGYTF.

The chain recombines TRBV10-3 with TRBJ2-1; D perhaps matches TRBD2 (6 bases). V lost 5 bases and J 7 bases, leaving 15 bases between the germline ends. The CDR3 is 14 amino acids. Germline V gene data show CDR1 as ENHRY and CDR2 as SYGVKD. CDR3 sequence: CAISIIGGPNEQFF. The CDR3 nucleotides are TGTGCCATCAGTATAATTGGAGGGCCGAATGAGCAGTTCTTC.

The chain carries TRBV19 and TRBJ2-1, with 10 nucleotides matching TRBD2. The germline V gene encodes CDR1 LNHDA and CDR2 SQIVND (reference sequence). Trimming took 6 bases from V and 7 from J; bases not matched to a gene: 9. The CDR3 is 15 residues long. CDR3 coding DNA: TGTGCCAGTAGCCAACCTAGCGGGGGCTTTAATGAGCAGTTCTTC. This encodes CASSQPSGGFNEQFF.

The chain joins TRBV7-3 to TRBJ1-1, with D unresolved. In germline, CDR1 is SGHTA, CDR2 FQGTGA. V lost 3 bases and J lost 1, with 6 bases in between. CDR3 length: 13 residues. The CDR3 region is CASSLNRNTEAFF. The CDR3, as DNA: TGTGCCAGCAGCTTGAACCGGAACACTGAAGCTTTCTTT. Combining the CDR3 with reference TRBV7-3 and TRBJ1-1 gives the whole variable domain GAGVSQTPSNKVTEKGKYVELRCDPISGHTALYWYRQSLGQGPEFLIYFQGTGAADDSGLPNDRFFAVRPEGSVSTLKIQRTERGDSAVYLCASSLNRNTEAFFGQGTRLTVV.

V usage is TRBV5-1 and J usage is TRBJ2-7; 7 nucleotides agree with TRBD2. Per germline, CDR1 SGHRS and CDR2 YFSETQ. There are 14 residues in the CDR3. V gave up 2 bases and J gave up 0 bases; unmatched junction bases: 2. DNA of the CDR3: TGCGCCAGCAGCTTCGGGGGGACCTCCTACGAGCAGTACTTC. As protein: CASSFGGTSYEQYF. The full variable domain, its missing parts supplied by reference TRBV5-1 and TRBJ2-7, is KAGVTQTPRYLIKTRGQQVTLSCSPISGHRSVSWYQQTPGQGLQFLFEYFSETQRNKGNFPGRFSGRQFSNSRSEMNVSTLELGDSALYLCASSFGGTSYEQYFGPGTRLTVT.

V is TRBV28 and J is TRBJ1-1, with 10 bases lining up with TRBD1. V was clipped by 6 bases and J by 7 bases; unmatched bases: 11. The CDR3 is 15 amino acids. CDR1 and CDR2 (germline): MDHEN, SYDVKM. The CDR3 loop reads CASRPPGQGNNEAFF. In DNA, the CDR3 is TGTGCCAGCAGGCCTCCGGGACAGGGGAATAATGAAGCTTTCTTT.